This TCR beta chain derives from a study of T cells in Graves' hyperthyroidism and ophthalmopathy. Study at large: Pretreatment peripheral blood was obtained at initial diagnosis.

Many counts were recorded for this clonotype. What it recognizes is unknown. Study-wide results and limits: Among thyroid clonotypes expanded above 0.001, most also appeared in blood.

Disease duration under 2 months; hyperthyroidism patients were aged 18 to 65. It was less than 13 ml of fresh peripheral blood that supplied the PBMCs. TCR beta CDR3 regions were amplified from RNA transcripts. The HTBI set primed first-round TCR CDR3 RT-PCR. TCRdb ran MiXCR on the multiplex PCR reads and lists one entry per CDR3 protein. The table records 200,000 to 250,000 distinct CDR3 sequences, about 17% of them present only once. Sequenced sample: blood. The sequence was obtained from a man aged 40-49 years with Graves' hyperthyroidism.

This CDR3 is CASAATGGTDTQYF. CDR3 coding DNA: TGTGCCAGCGCGGCGACAGGGGGGACAGATACGCAGTATTTT. The J gene is TRBJ2-3, the V gene TRBV2; 9 bases map to TRBD1. J lost 3 bases, V lost 8 bases, and 6 bases had no gene match. Germline V CDR1 and CDR2: SNHLY, FYNNEI. CDR3 length: 14 amino acids.